This T cell receptor (beta chain) was captured in a study of T cell responses to AZD1222 COVID-19 vaccine. The CDR3 sequence is 12 residues long. V was trimmed by 1 base and J by 4 bases, leaving 1 base between them. Germline V gene sequence: CDR1 SGHNT, CDR2 YENEEA. Profiling relied on immunoSEQ multiplex PCR, and the TCRdb table lists in-frame clones only, not all of them. This table holds about 140,000 clones, roughly 89% found once. Regarding this clone: No antigen is known for it.

General study points: Spike as a whole was targeted by vaccine-associated CD4 TCRs, dominant at 160-218 and 743-854. It should be noted that donors were predominantly white British and more often female, and clonal diversity was possibly underestimated.

Sequenced material: peripheral blood, taken on day 0 of AZD1222 vaccination. This clonotype was obtained from an adult in good health. The chain links TRBV11-3 to TRBJ2-2; D gene uncertain. Here the CDR3 DNA reads TGTGCCAGCAGCTTAGGCACCGGGGAGCTGTTTTTT. This codes for CASSLGTGELFF. Full variable domain (remainder filled in from reference TRBV11-3 and TRBJ2-2): EAGVVQSPRYKIIEKKQPVAFWCNPISGHNTLYWYLQNLGQGPELLIRYENEEAVDDSQLPKDRFSAERLKGVDSTLKIQPAELGDSAVYLCASSLGTGELFFGEGSRLTVL.